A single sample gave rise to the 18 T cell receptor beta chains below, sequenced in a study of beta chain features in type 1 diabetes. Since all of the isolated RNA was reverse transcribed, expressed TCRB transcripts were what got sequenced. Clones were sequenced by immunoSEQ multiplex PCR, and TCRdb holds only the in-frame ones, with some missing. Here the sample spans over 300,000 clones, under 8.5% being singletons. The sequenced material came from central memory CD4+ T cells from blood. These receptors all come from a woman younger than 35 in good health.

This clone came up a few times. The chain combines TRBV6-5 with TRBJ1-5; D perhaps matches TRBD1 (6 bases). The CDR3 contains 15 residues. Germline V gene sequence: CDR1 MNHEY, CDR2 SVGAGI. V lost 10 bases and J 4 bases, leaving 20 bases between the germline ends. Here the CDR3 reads CATKRGQGQNQPQHF. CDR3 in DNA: TGTGCCACAAAGCGGGGGCAGGGGCAAAATCAGCCCCAGCATTTT.

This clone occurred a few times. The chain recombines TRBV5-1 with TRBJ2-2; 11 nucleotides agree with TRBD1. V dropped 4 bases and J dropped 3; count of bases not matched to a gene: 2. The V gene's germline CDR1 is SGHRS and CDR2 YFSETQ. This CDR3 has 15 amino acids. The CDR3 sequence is CASSPGQGDTGELFF. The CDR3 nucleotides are TGCGCCAGCAGCCCGGGACAGGGGGACACCGGGGAGCTGTTTTTT.

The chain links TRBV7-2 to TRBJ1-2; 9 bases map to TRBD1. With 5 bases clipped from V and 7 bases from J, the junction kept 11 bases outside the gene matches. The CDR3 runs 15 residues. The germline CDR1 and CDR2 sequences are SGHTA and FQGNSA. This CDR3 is CASSPEGQGRTGYTF. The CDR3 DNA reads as TGTGCCAGCAGCCCTGAGGGACAGGGAAGGACTGGCTACACCTTC.

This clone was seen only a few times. The CDR3 spells CASSTNPTGREETQYF. The CDR3 region has the DNA TGCGCCAGCAGCACAAACCCGACAGGGAGAGAAGAGACCCAGTACTTC. V gene TRBV5-1 combines with J gene TRBJ2-5; 7 bases align to TRBD1. V shed 4 bases, J shed 3 bases, and the junction held 12 bases outside the gene matches. This CDR3 spans 16 amino acids. CDR1 and CDR2 from the germline V gene are SGHRS and YFSETQ.

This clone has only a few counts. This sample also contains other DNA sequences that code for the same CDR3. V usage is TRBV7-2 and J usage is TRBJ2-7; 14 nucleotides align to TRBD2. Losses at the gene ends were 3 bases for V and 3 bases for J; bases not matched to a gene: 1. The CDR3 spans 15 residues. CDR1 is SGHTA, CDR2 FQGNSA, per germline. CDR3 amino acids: CASSLGLAGVYEQYF. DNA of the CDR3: TGTGCCAGCAGCTTGGGACTAGCGGGGGTCTACGAGCAGTACTTC.

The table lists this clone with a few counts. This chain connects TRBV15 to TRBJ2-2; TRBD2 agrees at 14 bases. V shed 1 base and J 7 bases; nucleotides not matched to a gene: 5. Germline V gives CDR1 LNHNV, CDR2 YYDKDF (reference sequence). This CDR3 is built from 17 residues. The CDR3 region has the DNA TGTGCCACCAGCAGAGGGGGACTAGCGGGAGTTGGCGGGGAGCTGTTTTTT. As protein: CATSRGGLAGVGGELFF.

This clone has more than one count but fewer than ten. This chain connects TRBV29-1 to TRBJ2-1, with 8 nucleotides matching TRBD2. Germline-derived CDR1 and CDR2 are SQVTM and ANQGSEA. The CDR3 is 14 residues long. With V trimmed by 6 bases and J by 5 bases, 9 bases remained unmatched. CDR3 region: CSVGLTSADNEQFF. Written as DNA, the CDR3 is TGCAGCGTGGGATTGACTAGCGCAGACAATGAGCAGTTCTTC.

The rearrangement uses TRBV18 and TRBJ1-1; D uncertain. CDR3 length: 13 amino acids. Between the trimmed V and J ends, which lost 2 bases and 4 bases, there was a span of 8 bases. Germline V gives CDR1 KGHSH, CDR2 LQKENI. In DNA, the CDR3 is TGTGCCAGCTCACCAGGGTCGGGCACTGAAGCTTTCTTT. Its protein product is CASSPGSGTEAFF. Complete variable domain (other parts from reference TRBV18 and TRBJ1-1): NAGVMQNPRHLVRRRGQEARLRCSPMKGHSHVYWYRQLPEEGLKFMVYLQKENIIDESGMPKERFSAEFPKEGPSILRIQQVVRGDSAAYFCASSPGSGTEAFFGQGTRLTVV.

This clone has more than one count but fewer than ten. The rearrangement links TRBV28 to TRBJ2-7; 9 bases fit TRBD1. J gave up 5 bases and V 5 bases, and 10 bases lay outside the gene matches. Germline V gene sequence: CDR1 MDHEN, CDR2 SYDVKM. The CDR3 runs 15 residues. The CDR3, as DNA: TGTGCCAGCAGTCCACTCCGGGACAGGGTAAACGAGCAGTACTTC. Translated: CASSPLRDRVNEQYF.

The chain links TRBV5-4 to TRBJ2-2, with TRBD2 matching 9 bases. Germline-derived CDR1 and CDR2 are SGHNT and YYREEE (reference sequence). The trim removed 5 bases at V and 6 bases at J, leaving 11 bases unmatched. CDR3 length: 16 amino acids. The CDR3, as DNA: TGTGCCAGCAGGTTCCTTAGCGGGAGAGGTTCCGGGGAGCTGTTTTTT. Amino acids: CASRFLSGRGSGELFF.

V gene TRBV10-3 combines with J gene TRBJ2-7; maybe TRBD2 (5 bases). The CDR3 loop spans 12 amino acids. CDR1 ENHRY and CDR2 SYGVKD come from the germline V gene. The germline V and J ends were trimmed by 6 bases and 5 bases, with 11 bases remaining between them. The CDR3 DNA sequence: TGTGCCATCAGCCGAGAGGGCCACGAGCAGTACTTC. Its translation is CAISREGHEQYF.

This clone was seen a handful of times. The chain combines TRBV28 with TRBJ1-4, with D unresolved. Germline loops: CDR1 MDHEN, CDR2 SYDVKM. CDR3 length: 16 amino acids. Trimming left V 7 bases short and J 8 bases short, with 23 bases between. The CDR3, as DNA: TGTGCCAGCATCCGATCAGGCTGGACGGGATCGGAAAAACTGTTTTTT. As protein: CASIRSGWTGSEKLFF.

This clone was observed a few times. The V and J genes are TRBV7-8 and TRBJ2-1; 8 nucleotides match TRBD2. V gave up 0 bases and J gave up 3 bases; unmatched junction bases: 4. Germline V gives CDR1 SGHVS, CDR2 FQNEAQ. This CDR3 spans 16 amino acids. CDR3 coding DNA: TGTGCCAGCAGCTTAGCGAGGCTAGCGGGCTACAATGAGCAGTTCTTC. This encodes CASSLARLAGYNEQFF.

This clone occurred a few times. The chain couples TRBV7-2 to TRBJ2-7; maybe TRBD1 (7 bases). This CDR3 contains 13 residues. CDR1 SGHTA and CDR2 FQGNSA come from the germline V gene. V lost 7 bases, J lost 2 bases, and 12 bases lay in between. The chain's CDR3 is CASKVRGAYEQYF. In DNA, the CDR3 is TGTGCCAGCAAGGTCAGGGGGGCCTACGAGCAGTACTTC.

The CDR3 loop is CSAGKYQPQHF. In DNA form, the CDR3 reads TGCAGTGCTGGGAAATATCAGCCCCAGCATTTT. The chain links TRBV20-1 to TRBJ1-5; D is unclear. Germline-derived CDR1 and CDR2 are DFQATT and SNEGSKA (reference sequence). The length of the CDR3 is 11 residues. Trimming removed 5 bases from V and 5 bases from J, with 7 bases in between.

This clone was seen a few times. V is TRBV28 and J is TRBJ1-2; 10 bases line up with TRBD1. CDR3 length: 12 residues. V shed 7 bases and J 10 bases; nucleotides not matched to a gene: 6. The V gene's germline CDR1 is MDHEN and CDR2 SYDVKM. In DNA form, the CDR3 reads TGTGCCAGCACGGGGACAGGGGCAACCTACACCTTC. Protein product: CASTGTGATYTF.

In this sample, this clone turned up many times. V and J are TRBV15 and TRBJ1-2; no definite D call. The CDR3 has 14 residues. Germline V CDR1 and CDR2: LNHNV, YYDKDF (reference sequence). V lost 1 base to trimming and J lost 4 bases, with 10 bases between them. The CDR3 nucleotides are TGTGCCACCAGCAGAGTCCGGGATTCCTATGGCTACACCTTC. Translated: CATSRVRDSYGYTF.

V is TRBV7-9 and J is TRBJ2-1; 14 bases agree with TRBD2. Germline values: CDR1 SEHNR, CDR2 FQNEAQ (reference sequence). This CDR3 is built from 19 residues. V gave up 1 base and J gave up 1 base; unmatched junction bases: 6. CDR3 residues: CASSLVTSGRVGSYNEQFF. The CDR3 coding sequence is TGTGCCAGCAGCTTAGTGACTAGCGGGAGGGTCGGATCCTACAATGAGCAGTTCTTC. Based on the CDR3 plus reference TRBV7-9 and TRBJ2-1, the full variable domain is DTGVSQNPRHKITKRGQNVTFRCDPISEHNRLYWYRQTLGQGPEFLTYFQNEAQLEKSRLLSDRFSAERPKGSFSTLEIQRTEQGDSAMYLCASSLVTSGRVGSYNEQFFGPGTRLTVL.